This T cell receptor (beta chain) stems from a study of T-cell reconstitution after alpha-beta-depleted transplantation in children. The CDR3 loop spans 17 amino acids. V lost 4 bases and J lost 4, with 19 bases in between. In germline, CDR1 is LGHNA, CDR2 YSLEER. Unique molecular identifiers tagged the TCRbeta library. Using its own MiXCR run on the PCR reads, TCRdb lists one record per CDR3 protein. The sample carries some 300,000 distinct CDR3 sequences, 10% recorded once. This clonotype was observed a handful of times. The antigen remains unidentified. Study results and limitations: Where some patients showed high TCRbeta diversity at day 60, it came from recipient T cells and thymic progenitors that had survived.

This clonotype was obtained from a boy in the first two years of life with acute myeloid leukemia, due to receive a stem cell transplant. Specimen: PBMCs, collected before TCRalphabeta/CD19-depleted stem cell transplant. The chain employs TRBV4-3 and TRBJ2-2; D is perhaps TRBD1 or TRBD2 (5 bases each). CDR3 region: CASSLGTSGGPTGELFF. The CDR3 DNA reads TGCGCCAGCAGCCTTGGGACGAGTGGGGGTCCCACCGGGGAGCTGTTTTTT.